A selection of T cell receptor beta chains follows, all from one sample in a study of shared clonotypes between healthy human individuals. Using immunoSEQ multiplex PCR, the repertoire was profiled, and TCRdb retains in-frame clones only, with some absent. Among about 1,800,000 clones, about 95% were seen once, and the ten largest hold 0.9% to 1.5%. Specimen: naive CD8+ T cells sorted from blood. The receptors here all came from a young man in good health. Each CDR3 is given with its conserved first and last residue. D genes are given only for firm matches. Expanded clones are given a class, and other clones once, few, many or no size at all.

TRBJ1-1 | TRBV9 | . | TRBD1 | CASSEQGAIPEAFF | TGTGCCAGCAGCGAACAGGGGGCGATCCCTGAAGCTTTCTTT
TRBJ2-7 | TRBV5-6 | . | TRBD1 | CASSTTGQAHTYEQYF | TGTGCCAGCAGCACTACGGGACAGGCCCATACCTACGAGCAGTACTTC
TRBJ1-5 | TRBV6-1 | . | TRBD1 | CASSDPDRGYQPQHF | TGTGCCAGCAGTGACCCAGACAGGGGCTACCAGCCCCAGCATTTT
TRBJ2-7 | TRBV5-6 | . | . | CASSPDYEEEQYF | TGTGCCAGCAGCCCCGACTACGAAGAAGAGCAGTACTTC
TRBJ2-7 | TRBV5-6 | . | . | CASSQDREYEQYF | TGTGCCAGCAGTCAAGACAGAGAATACGAGCAGTACTTC
TRBJ1-2 | TRBV6-1 | . | . | CASSEEVAPDYGYTF | TGTGCCAGCAGTGAAGAGGTAGCGCCGGACTATGGCTACACCTTC
TRBJ1-2 | TRBV10-3 | . | TRBD1 | CAIFRQGAAYGYTF | TGTGCCATCTTTAGACAGGGGGCGGCCTATGGCTACACCTTC
TRBJ2-5 | TRBV9 | . | . | CASSVQGAQETQYF | TGTGCCAGCAGCGTACAGGGCGCACAAGAGACCCAGTACTTC
TRBJ2-7 | TRBV19 | . | TRBD1 | CASSSGTGDYEQYF | TGTGCCAGTAGTTCGGGGACAGGGGACTACGAGCAGTACTTC
TRBJ1-1 | TRBV5-6 | . | . | CASSYGGGNTEAFF | TGTGCCAGCAGCTACGGAGGGGGGAACACTGAAGCTTTCTTT
TRBJ2-7 | TRBV7-2 | . | TRBD2 | CASSLVRDAGGYPGQYF | TGTGCCAGCAGCTTAGTTAGGGATGCGGGGGGCTACCCCGGGCAGTACTTC
TRBJ1-3 | TRBV30 | . | . | CACLQGSGNTIYF | TGTGCCTGTCTTCAGGGTAGTGGAAACACCATATATTTT
TRBJ1-2 | TRBV15 | . | . | CATSRERASRAGYTF | TGTGCCACCAGCAGAGAGAGGGCTTCGCGGGCTGGCTACACCTTC
TRBJ2-5 | TRBV6-5 | . | TRBD1 | CASSYGQGTETQYF | TGTGCCAGCAGTTACGGACAGGGCACGGAGACCCAGTACTTC
TRBJ1-2 | TRBV5-1 | . | TRBD1 | CASSPGTGDGYTF | TGCGCCAGCAGCCCTGGGACAGGGGATGGCTACACCTTC
TRBJ2-7 | TRBV4-3 | . | TRBD2 | CASSQLAGGQEQYF | TGCGCCAGCAGCCAACTAGCGGGAGGACAGGAGCAGTACTTC
TRBJ2-7 | TRBV27 | . | . | CASSFGAGAVYEQYF | TGTGCCAGCAGTTTCGGGGCGGGGGCTGTCTACGAGCAGTACTTC
TRBJ1-5 | TRBV4-2 | . | . | CASSQDFGADQPQHF | TGTGCCAGCAGCCAAGATTTTGGGGCGGATCAGCCCCAGCATTTT
TRBJ2-7 | TRBV27 | . | . | CASSWSWGASSYEQYF | TGTGCCAGCAGTTGGTCCTGGGGCGCGAGCTCCTACGAGCAGTACTTC
TRBJ2-7 | TRBV7-7 | . | . | CASSLDFWGPQIHHSYEQYF | TGTGCTAGCAGCTTAGATTTCTGGGGACCGCAGATCCATCACTCCTACGAGCAGTACTTC
TRBJ2-2 | TRBV7-9 | . | . | CASSLGTGELFF | TGTGCCAGCAGCTTAGGCACCGGGGAGCTGTTTTTT
TRBJ2-7 | TRBV6-5 | . | . | CASSYWGPSLEPEQYF | TGTGCCAGCAGTTACTGGGGGCCGTCCCTAGAACCCGAGCAGTACTTC
TRBJ2-5 | TRBV2 | . | . | CASSPDGQETQYF | TGTGCCAGCAGCCCGGACGGCCAAGAGACCCAGTACTTC
TRBJ2-5 | TRBV27 | . | . | CASSLWLGEPQYF | TGTGCCAGCAGTTTATGGTTAGGGGAGCCCCAGTACTTC
TRBJ1-6 | TRBV11-3 | . | TRBD1 | CASSPGTERAVNSPLHF | TGTGCCAGCAGCCCCGGGACAGAGAGGGCGGTTAATTCACCCCTCCACTTT
TRBJ1-4 | TRBV2 | . | TRBD1 | CASSEVRGNPTNEKLFF | TGTGCCAGCAGTGAAGTCAGGGGGAACCCAACTAATGAAAAACTGTTTTTT
TRBJ1-1 | TRBV4-3 | . | . | CASSRIMTENTEAFF | TGCGCCAGCAGCCGAATCATGACGGAGAACACTGAAGCTTTCTTT
TRBJ2-4 | TRBV25-1 | once | . | CASSERGAPKNIQYF | TGTGCCAGCAGTGAACGGGGGGCTCCCAAAAACATTCAGTACTTC
TRBJ2-4 | TRBV7-7 | . | . | CASRGKWAKNIQYF | TGTGCTAGCAGAGGGAAGTGGGCCAAAAACATTCAGTACTTC
TRBJ1-2 | TRBV6-1 | . | TRBD1 | CASSSDRQGSYGYTF | TGTGCCAGCAGTTCCGACAGACAGGGATCCTATGGCTACACCTTC
TRBJ2-1 | TRBV10-1 | . | . | CASSESGDEQFF | TGCGCCAGCAGTGAGTCGGGTGATGAGCAGTTCTTC
TRBJ2-5 | TRBV10-1 | . | . | CASSESLGLGETQYF | TGCGCCAGCAGTGAGTCTTTGGGGCTAGGAGAGACCCAGTACTTC
TRBJ2-7 | TRBV28 | . | . | CASSLRAGRTATYEQYF | TGTGCCAGCAGCTTAAGGGCTGGTAGGACAGCGACCTACGAGCAGTACTTC
TRBJ2-3 | TRBV10-3 | . | . | CAYRDSTDTQYF | TGTGCCTACAGGGACAGCACAGATACGCAGTATTTT
TRBJ1-6 | TRBV2 | . | . | CASREGPSGFNSPLHF | TGTGCCAGCAGGGAGGGCCCCTCGGGCTTTAATTCACCCCTCCACTTT
TRBJ2-3 | TRBV14 | . | . | CASSLEGGTDTQYF | TGTGCCAGCAGCCTAGAAGGGGGCACAGATACGCAGTATTTT
TRBJ2-5 | TRBV7-2 | . | TRBD1 | CASSSGQGWQETQYF | TGTGCCAGCAGTTCCGGACAGGGGTGGCAAGAGACCCAGTACTTC
TRBJ2-2 | TRBV4-1 | . | . | CASSQGLNTGELFF | TGCGCCAGCAGCCAAGGCCTTAACACCGGGGAGCTGTTTTTT
TRBJ2-1 | TRBV19 | . | TRBD2 | CASSMASGDEQFF | TGTGCCAGTAGTATGGCTAGCGGTGATGAGCAGTTCTTC
TRBJ1-1 | TRBV4-1 | . | TRBD1 | CASSHGQGMAEAFF | TGCGCCAGCAGCCACGGACAGGGGATGGCTGAAGCTTTCTTT
TRBJ1-5 | TRBV7-9 | . | . | CASSLFDYQPQHF | TGTGCCAGCAGCTTATTCGATTATCAGCCCCAGCATTTT
TRBJ1-5 | TRBV7-8 | . | TRBD1 | CASSPPGTGLGQPQHF | TGTGCCAGCAGCCCCCCCGGGACAGGGTTGGGCCAGCCCCAGCATTTT
TRBJ1-1 | TRBV6-5 | . | . | CASSSGGNTEAFF | TGTGCCAGCAGTTCGGGGGGTAACACTGAAGCTTTCTTT
TRBJ2-1 | TRBV30 | . | TRBD2 | CAWSVSGGGRYNEQFF | TGTGCCTGGAGTGTATCTGGCGGGGGGAGGTACAATGAGCAGTTCTTC
TRBJ1-2 | TRBV4-1 | . | TRBD1 | CASSQDDLGQIYGYTF | TGCGCCAGCAGCCAAGATGACTTGGGACAGATCTATGGCTACACCTTC
TRBJ2-1 | TRBV6-1 | . | TRBD1 | CASSEGQGHSYNEQFF | TGTGCCAGCAGTGAGGGACAGGGCCACTCCTACAATGAGCAGTTCTTC
TRBJ2-1 | TRBV7-2 | . | TRBD2 | CASSPEVAAGYNEQFF | TGTGCCAGCAGCCCCGAGGTCGCAGCGGGGTACAATGAGCAGTTCTTC
TRBJ2-3 | TRBV28 | few | TRBD1 | CASSWTGEDTQYF | TGTGCCAGCAGTTGGACAGGGGAGGATACGCAGTATTTT
TRBJ2-5 | TRBV2 | . | . | CASSEPLAQYF | TGTGCCAGCAGTGAGCCCCTGGCCCAGTACTTC
TRBJ2-7 | TRBV7-9 | . | . | CASSHPGQSYEQYF | TGTGCCAGCAGCCATCCAGGACAGTCCTACGAGCAGTACTTC
TRBJ2-7 | TRBV7-9 | once | . | CASSLAAGSTYEQYF | TGTGCCAGCAGCTTAGCCGCGGGATCGACCTACGAGCAGTACTTC
TRBJ1-2 | TRBV7-9 | . | . | CASSLPDLYGYTF | TGTGCCAGCAGCTTGCCGGACCTTTATGGCTACACCTTC
TRBJ2-5 | TRBV4-3 | . | . | CASSHLGQKETQYF | TGCGCCAGCAGCCACTTGGGGCAGAAAGAGACCCAGTACTTC
TRBJ2-7 | TRBV15 | . | . | CATSRVTGATYEQYF | TGTGCCACCAGCAGAGTTACGGGGGCCACCTACGAGCAGTACTTC